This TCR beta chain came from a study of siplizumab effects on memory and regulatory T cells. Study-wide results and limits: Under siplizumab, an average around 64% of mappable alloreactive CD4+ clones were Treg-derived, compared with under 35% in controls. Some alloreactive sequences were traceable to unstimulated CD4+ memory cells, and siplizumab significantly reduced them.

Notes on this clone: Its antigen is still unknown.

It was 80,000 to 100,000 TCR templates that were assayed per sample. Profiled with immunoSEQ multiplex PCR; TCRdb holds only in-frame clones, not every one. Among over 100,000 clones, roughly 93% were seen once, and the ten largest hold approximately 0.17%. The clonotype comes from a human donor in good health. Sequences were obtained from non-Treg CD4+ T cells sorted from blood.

The CDR3, as DNA: TGTGCCAGCAGCTTGGAAGGCGGGGGGTTTGATGAGCAGTTCTTC. Translating it yields CASSLEGGGFDEQFF. The rearrangement joins TRBV5-6 to TRBJ2-1; TRBD2 agrees at 8 bases. The V and J ends lost 0 bases and 8 bases, in that order; junction bases with no gene match: 7. This CDR3 has 15 residues. Germline-derived CDR1 and CDR2 are SGHDT and YYEEEE.